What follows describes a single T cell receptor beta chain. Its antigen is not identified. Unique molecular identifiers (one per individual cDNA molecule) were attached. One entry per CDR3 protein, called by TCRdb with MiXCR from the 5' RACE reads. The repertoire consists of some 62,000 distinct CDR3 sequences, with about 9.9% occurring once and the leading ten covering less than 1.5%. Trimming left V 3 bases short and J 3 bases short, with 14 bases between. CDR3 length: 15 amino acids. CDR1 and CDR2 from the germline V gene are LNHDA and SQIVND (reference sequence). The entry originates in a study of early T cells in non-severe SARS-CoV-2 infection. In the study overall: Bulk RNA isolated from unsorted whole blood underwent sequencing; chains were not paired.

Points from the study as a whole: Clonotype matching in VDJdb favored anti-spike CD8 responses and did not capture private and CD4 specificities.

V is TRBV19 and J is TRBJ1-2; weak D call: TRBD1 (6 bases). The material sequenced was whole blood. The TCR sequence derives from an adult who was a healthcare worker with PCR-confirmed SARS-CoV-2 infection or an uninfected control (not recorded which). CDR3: CASSIPETGYYGYTF. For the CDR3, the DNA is TGTGCCAGTAGTATCCCGGAGACAGGCTACTATGGCTACACCTTC.